This T cell receptor (beta chain) was sequenced for a study of blood T cell repertoires in COVID-19. About the study: COVID-19 samples, acute and convalescent, were from the United States, Italy and Spain. PBMCs, B-cell-depleted T cells, or T cells were the source of the cDNA or gDNA that made up the material.

The V gene lost 4 bases and the J gene lost 0 bases, with 13 bases spanning the gap. CDR1 is SGHVS and CDR2 is FQNEAQ in the germline V gene. This CDR3 is built from 17 residues. Authors' analysis steps: Amplification from reference gene primers served as the basis for estimated nucleated cell counts. Only in-frame clones appear in the TCRdb table, and some are missing; sequencing was by immunoSEQ multiplex PCR. That table supplies the V and J calls and clone size; D and trimming were determined from the DNA. The sample shows 200,000 to 250,000 clones, 70% to 90% of them seen only once. Sequencing was performed on peripheral blood. The chain links TRBV7-8 to TRBJ1-6; D not resolved. The TCR was taken from a woman in her 70s with active or convalescent COVID-19. In nucleotides, the CDR3 is TGTGCCAGCAGCTCCCCCCCGGGATCCTCCTATAATTCACCCCTCCACTTT. Translation gives CASSSPPGSSYNSPLHF.